This T cell receptor beta chain came from a study of shared clonotypes between healthy human individuals. This clone was seen more than once but under ten times. The CDR3 sequence is 15 residues long. The ends were cut back, 3 bases at V and 7 bases at J, with 20 bases in the middle. Germline V CDR1 and CDR2: SGHNT, YYREEE (reference sequence). The split of CD4+ cells yielded CD45RA+ naive and CD45RA-negative memory subsets. At a deep level, the assay was run. The data were produced by immunoSEQ multiplex PCR, yet TCRdb's version contains in-frame clones alone and is incomplete. The sample carries hundreds of thousands of clones, around 72% recorded once.

Sample: memory CD4+ T cells sorted from blood. This sample's subset: CD45RA-negative fraction. This rearrangement joins TRBV5-4 to TRBJ2-7, with D perhaps given as TRBD1 or TRBD2 (5 bases each). This TCR came from a woman aged 30 to 39 in good health. The CDR3: CASSSEVGRVREQYF. The CDR3 DNA sequence: TGTGCCAGCAGCTCGGAGGTAGGCAGGGTGAGGGAGCAGTACTTC.